This paragraph reports one T cell receptor (beta chain). Germline CDR1 MDHEN, CDR2 SYDVKM. V lost 5 bases and J 11 bases, leaving 10 bases between the germline ends. The CDR3 spans 11 residues. This sample was taken from a study of blood T cell repertoires in COVID-19. Data came from immunoSEQ multiplex PCR; TCRdb stores just in-frame clones and leaves some out. The table lists about 230,000 clones, more than 70% of them singletons. The source of this sequence is an older man with acute or convalescent COVID-19. The material sequenced was peripheral blood. The chain has TRBV28 and TRBJ2-1, with D perhaps TRBD1 (6 bases). The CDR3 DNA follows: TGTGCCAGCAGTGTCCAGGGGCAGCAGTTCTTC. Encoded protein: CASSVQGQQFF. The whole variable domain, filled in from reference TRBV28 and TRBJ2-1, reads DVKVTQSSRYLVKRTGEKVFLECVQDMDHENMFWYRQDPGLGLRLIYFSYDVKMKEKGDIPEGYSVSREKKERFSLILESASTNQTSMYLCASSVQGQQFFGPGTRLTVL.